This record concerns one T cell receptor (beta chain) sequence. V lost 2 bases to trimming and J lost 2 bases; unmatched junction nucleotides: 10. Germline V gives CDR1 SGHNT, CDR2 YYREEE (reference sequence). The CDR3 is 16 residues long. The data were obtained in a study of blood T cell repertoires in COVID-19. Study-wide context: COVID-19 samples collected from the United States, Italy and Spain covered acute and convalescent phases.

Here immunoSEQ multiplex PCR was the method, and the copy in TCRdb shows in-frame clones only, minus some. The sample holds under 15,000 clones, 90% seen once. The chain carries TRBV5-4 and TRBJ2-7; 7 bases align to TRBD2. This sequence was found in a man aged 65 to 79 with active COVID-19. Sequenced sample: peripheral blood. The CDR3 DNA sequence: TGTGCCAGCAGCTTCGGGGGGAGCGGACCCCCCTACGAGCAGTACTTC. Residues: CASSFGGSGPPYEQYF.